This note documents a single TCR beta chain sequence. The antigen remains undetermined. This specimen comes from a study of resident and recirculating memory T cells in vitiligo. In the study overall: Shave-biopsy epidermis from lesional and nonlesional skin was sequenced alongside PBMCs. The samples were homogenized without cell sorting before genomic DNA extraction.

Here immunoSEQ multiplex PCR was the method, and the copy in TCRdb shows in-frame clones only, minus some. The table shows about 42,000 clones, with nearly 95% occurring only once. Study results and limitations: Different lesions suggested infiltration by different T cell clones.

J lost 3 bases, V lost 5 bases, and 1 base had no gene match. CDR1 and CDR2 (germline): SGHNT, YENEEA. This CDR3 spans 13 amino acids. Patients had to be free of confetti depigmentation, indicating active vitiligo. This sequence joins TRBV11-3 and TRBJ2-1, with 7 bases lining up with TRBD1. The material sequenced was blood. This receptor was identified in a male donor with vitiligo. In DNA, the CDR3 is TGTGCCAGCAGCCGACAGGGCTACAATGAGCAGTTCTTC. Amino acid sequence: CASSRQGYNEQFF.